This T cell receptor beta chain was sequenced in a study of T-cell memory formation after mild COVID-19 (dated by TCRdb to the early 2020s). Background for the entire study: TCR sequence clusters from the two donors were largely donor specific. T-cell clones expanding and contracting after mild COVID-19 in a couple of donors were tracked by longitudinal TCRalpha and TCRbeta repertoire sequencing. The cohort comprised two young, previously healthy adult volunteers, one female and one male.

Overall study results and their limits: Some responding clones were detected in pre-infection memory, suggesting pre-existing cross-reactive memory T cells joined the SARS-CoV-2 response. The study included only a couple of mild cases, and larger cohorts that include severe cases with pre-infection samples were judged to be necessary. Contracting CD4+ clones were located mainly in the CM and EM memory subsets, whereas CD8+ clones were found to be enriched in EMRA. SARS-CoV-2 specificity was not confirmed for the second-wave clones peaking on day 37. Balanced CD4/CD8 phenotypes were observed for clones contracting from day 15 to 85, whereas a bias towards CD4+ was observed for a second wave of clones expanding from day 15 to 37.

This clonotype was seen only a few times. No cognate antigen has been identified for it. The input lacks base qualities; no much larger clone sits a single base away. The sequencer listed for this sample is Illumina NovaSeq 6000. Using 5'RACE with constant-segment primers, TCRalpha and TCRbeta cDNA libraries were constructed, with sample barcodes and unique molecular identifiers added in the process. Trizol reagent was used to extract RNA from every sample. Amplification of the libraries took two PCR steps, and the second step added a second sample barcode plus Illumina TruSeq adapters. Sequencing of the libraries was done on an Illumina NovaSeq, producing 2 x 150 bp paired-end reads. As for how the authors treated the data: With migec v1.2.7, reads were demultiplexed and then collapsed into UMI-guided consensus sequences. With mixcr v2.1.11, UMI consensuses were aligned to TRA and TRB V and J templates and assembled into clonotypes. Expanded or contracted clonotypes were those called significant by both edgeR and NoisET, with noise models trained on biological replicates. For edgeR calls, the thresholds were a false discovery rate-adjusted p below 0.01 and a log2 fold-change of 1. PCA with hierarchical clustering of max-normalized trajectories of the 1000 most abundant clonotypes was used as exploratory dynamics analysis. Each responding clone was given a CD4 or CD8 phenotype based on the CD4+ and CD8+ repertoires, which had been sequenced separately. The public reads were reprocessed in TCRdb via fastp at Q25 and MiXCR, keeping in-frame beta chains. Identical CDR3 proteins give one entry, which carries the most common genes and DNA. TCRdb, rather than the study authors, made the V and J calls. The sample has 350,000 to 500,000 distinct CDR3 sequences on record, approximately 18% of them singletons. Of the sample, roughly 21% falls within the top ten clones.

V and J are trimmed by 5 bases and 8 bases, and the gene matches miss 13 bases of the junction. The CDR3 goes from the cysteine to the phenylalanine over 15 residues. The DNA shown is the 45-base CDR3, in frame from base 1. Via the germline V gene, CDR1 is SGHTA and CDR2 FQGTGA. PBMCs were isolated by Ficoll-Paque density gradient centrifugation. The sequence was collected from a man aged 18-30 years who had mild COVID-19 (a few samples of this study predate the infection). The sample titles of this study are shuffled in the database, so cell type and time point are left out; the donor was told from shared clones. The V and J segments used are TRBV7-3 and TRBJ1-2; 8 central bases correspond to TRBD1. Material: PBMCs or a T cell subset sorted from them (not recorded which). The nucleotide sequence reads TGTGCCAGCAGCCCACAGGGGGGAGGCCTATACGGCTACACCTTC. Translation gives CASSPQGGGLYGYTF.